This T cell receptor (beta chain) was profiled in a study of blood T cell repertoires in COVID-19 (dated by TCRdb to about 2020). Background for the entire study: Samples covering the acute and convalescent phases of COVID-19 were provided by collaborators in the United States, Italy and Spain. The prospective study material was composed of cDNA or gDNA derived from T cells, B-cell-depleted T cells, or PBMCs. Deeply sampled blood TCRbeta repertoires from subjects exposed to, actively infected with, or recovered from COVID-19 were included in the dataset. The repertoires were made available in a free public database intended to serve as a resource for research on the immune response to SARS-CoV-2. Samples came from the ongoing ImmuneRACE study (first 160 participants) plus 1,254 subjects from 6 global collaborators. The sample metadata nearly always contained a de-identified subject ID, COVID-19 status, age in years and sex. Where HLA class I and class II types were available, the types were taken from metadata supplied by the sample provider, not from assay-based typing. Broad study findings and their caveats: Clinical and demographic metadata were provided uncurated, with the amount varying by source and participant.

For CDR1 and CDR2, the germline V gene (reference sequence) lists LGHDT and YNNKEL. The CDR3 numbers 14 residues from cysteine through phenylalanine. Only the CDR3 DNA is retained, 42 bases long and in frame from the first base. Trimming at the junction amounts to 3 bases on V and 4 bases on J, and the germline ends lie 11 bases apart. Remarks on this clone: The antigen it binds to is not known. One base away there is no much larger clone; base qualities are not given.

Whole blood was collected in K2EDTA tubes by collaborating institutions according to the institutions' own protocols. For TCRbeta analysis, collaborator samples were shipped as frozen whole blood, as isolated PBMCs, or as DNA extracted from either sample type. TCRbeta CDR3 regions were amplified from genomic DNA using the immunoSEQ Assay, a bias-controlled multiplex PCR. The published analysis was carried out like this. Nucleated cell counts per sample were estimated from amplification of reference gene primers within the assay. Sequence reads were collapsed and filtered to measure the absolute abundance of every unique TCRbeta CDR3 rearrangement. Productive Simpson clonality was computed per sample as the square root of Simpson's diversity index over productive rearrangements. Sourced from immuneACCESS, this table was stored by TCRdb with only in-frame sequences that have V and J called. A share of the clones is absent; for the studies checked, an unresolved V gene accounts for under half, and the remainder has no known explanation. V, J and clone size were drawn from that table, and D and trimming were deduced from the DNA. The sample has some 350,000 clones on record, around 89% of them singletons. The ten largest make up about 6.5% of the sample.

This receptor was obtained from a man aged 18 to 35 with active or convalescent COVID-19. The sample comprised peripheral blood. The chain is encoded by TRBV3-1 (or the pseudogene TRBV3-2) joined to TRBJ2-3; the D gene is perhaps TRBD1, from 6 matching bases. CDR3 reads: CASSHDQGSDTQYF. DNA sequence: TGTGCCAGCAGCCACGACCAGGGGTCAGATACGCAGTATTTT.